This T cell receptor beta chain was found in a study of identical twins. The study, taken as a whole, reports: Among out-of-frame alpha sequences shared by twins, low generation probability occurred in excess.

Each CDR3 protein gets one entry after TCRdb re-called the 5' RACE reads with MiXCR. The sample lists approximately 700,000 distinct CDR3 sequences, roughly 18% occurring once. V dropped 1 base and J dropped 7 bases, with 10 bases sitting between them. Germline CDR1 reads LGHNA; CDR2 reads YSLEER. The CDR3 runs to 13 residues. This clonotype was counted many times. Its specificity is unknown. This sample was also put to use in a study of T cells expressing NK-cell markers. Per that paper: In 5 to 7 donors, dominant NKG2C+ clonotypes were about 1.0-7.5% of CD8+ T cells.

This TCR derives from a woman aged 18-29 years in good health. The material sequenced was PBMCs. The rearrangement uses TRBV4-3 and TRBJ1-2, with D possibly TRBD1 on 5 matching bases. In DNA form, the CDR3 reads TGCGCCAGCAGCCAAGGGACAAATGGTGGCTACACCTTC. Its translation is CASSQGTNGGYTF.